What follows describes a single TCR beta chain. As yet, its antigen is unknown. In germline, CDR1 is LGHDT, CDR2 YNNKEL (reference sequence). V was pared by 4 bases and J by 4 bases, with 25 bases between. The CDR3 covers 18 residues. This sample is part of a study of T cell responses to AZD1222 COVID-19 vaccine. Generated by immunoSEQ multiplex PCR, the TCRdb table keeps only in-frame clones and is missing some. The sample has approximately 91,000 clones, roughly 88% seen once. Study conclusions and caveats: Donors were chiefly white British, with a greater number of females, and clonal diversity was perhaps underestimated.

The chain is built from TRBV3-1 (or the pseudogene TRBV3-2) and TRBJ1-1; tentative D call: TRBD1 (5 bases). The sample in question was peripheral blood, obtained on day 0 of AZD1222 vaccination. This sequence originates from an adult in good health. The CDR3 here is CASSPNPPTWGVGTEAFF. DNA of the CDR3: TGTGCCAGCAGCCCCAACCCACCCACATGGGGCGTTGGCACTGAAGCTTTCTTT.